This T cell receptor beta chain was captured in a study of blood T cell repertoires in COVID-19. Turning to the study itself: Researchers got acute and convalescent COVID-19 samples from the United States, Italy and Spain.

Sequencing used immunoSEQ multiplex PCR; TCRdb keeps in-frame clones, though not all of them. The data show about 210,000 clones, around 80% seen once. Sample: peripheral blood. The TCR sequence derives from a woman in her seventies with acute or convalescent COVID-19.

The CDR3 bases are TGTGCCAGCAGCTTATTCCCGAGTCGGGAAGGGGGAAAGACCCAGTACTTC. Encoded protein: CASSLFPSREGGKTQYF. The genes are TRBV7-3 and TRBJ2-5; tentatively, D is TRBD1 (6 bases). The CDR3 has 17 residues. Trimming removed 2 bases at V and 6 bases at J, with 22 bases between. CDR1 is SGHTA and CDR2 is FQGTGA in the germline V gene.